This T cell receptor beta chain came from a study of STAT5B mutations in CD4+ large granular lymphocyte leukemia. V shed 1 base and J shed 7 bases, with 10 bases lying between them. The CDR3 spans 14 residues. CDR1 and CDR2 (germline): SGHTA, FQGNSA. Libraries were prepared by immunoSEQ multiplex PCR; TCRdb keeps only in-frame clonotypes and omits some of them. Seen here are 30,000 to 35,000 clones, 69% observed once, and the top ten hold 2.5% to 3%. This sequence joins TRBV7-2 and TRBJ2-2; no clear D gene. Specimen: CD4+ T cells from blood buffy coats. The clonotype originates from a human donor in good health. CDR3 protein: CASSLGGTIGELFF. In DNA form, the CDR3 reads TGTGCCAGCAGCTTAGGGGGAACCATCGGGGAGCTGTTTTTT.